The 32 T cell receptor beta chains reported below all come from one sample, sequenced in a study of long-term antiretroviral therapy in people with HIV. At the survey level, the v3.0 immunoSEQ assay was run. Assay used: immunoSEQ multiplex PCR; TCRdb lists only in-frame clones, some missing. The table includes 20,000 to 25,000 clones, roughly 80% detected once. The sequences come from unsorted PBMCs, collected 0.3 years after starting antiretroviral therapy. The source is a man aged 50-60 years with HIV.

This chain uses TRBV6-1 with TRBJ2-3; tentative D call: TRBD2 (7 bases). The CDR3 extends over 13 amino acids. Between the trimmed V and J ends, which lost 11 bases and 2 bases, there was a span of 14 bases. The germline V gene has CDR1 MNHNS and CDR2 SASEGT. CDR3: CAGEGGATDTQYF. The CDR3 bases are TGTGCCGGGGAGGGGGGGGCCACAGATACGCAGTATTTT.

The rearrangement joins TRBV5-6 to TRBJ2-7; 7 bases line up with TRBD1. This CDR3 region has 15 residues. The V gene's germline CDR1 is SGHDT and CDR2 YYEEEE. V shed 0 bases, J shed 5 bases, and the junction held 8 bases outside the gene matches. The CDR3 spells CASSLEQGSLDEQYF. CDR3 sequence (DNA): TGTGCCAGCAGCTTGGAACAGGGGAGCCTAGACGAGCAGTACTTC.

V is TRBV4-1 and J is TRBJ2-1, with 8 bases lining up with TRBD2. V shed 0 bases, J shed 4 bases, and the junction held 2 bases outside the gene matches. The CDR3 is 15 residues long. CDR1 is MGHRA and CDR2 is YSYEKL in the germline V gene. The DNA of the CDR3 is TGCGCCAGCAGCCAAGAAACTAGCGGATACAATGAGCAGTTCTTC. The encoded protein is CASSQETSGYNEQFF.

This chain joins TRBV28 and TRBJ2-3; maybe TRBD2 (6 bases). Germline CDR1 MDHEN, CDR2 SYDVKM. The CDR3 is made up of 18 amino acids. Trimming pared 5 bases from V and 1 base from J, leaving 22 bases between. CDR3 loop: CASSTEYGTASRTDTQYF. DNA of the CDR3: TGTGCCAGCAGTACCGAATACGGGACTGCCTCTCGCACAGATACGCAGTATTTT. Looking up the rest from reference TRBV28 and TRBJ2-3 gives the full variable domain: DVKVTQSSRYLVKRTGEKVFLECVQDMDHENMFWYRQDPGLGLRLIYFSYDVKMKEKGDIPEGYSVSREKKERFSLILESASTNQTSMYLCASSTEYGTASRTDTQYFGPGTRLTVL.

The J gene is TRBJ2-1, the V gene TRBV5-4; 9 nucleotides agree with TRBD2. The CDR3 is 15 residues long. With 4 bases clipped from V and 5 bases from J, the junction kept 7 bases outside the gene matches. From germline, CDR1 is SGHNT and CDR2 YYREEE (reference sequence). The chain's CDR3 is CASSLSGSRNNEQFF. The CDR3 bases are TGTGCCAGCAGCCTTAGCGGGAGCAGGAACAATGAGCAGTTCTTC.

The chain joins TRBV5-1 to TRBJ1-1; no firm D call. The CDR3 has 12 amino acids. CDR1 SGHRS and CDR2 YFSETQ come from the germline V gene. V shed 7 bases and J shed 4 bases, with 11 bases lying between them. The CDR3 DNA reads TGCGCCAGCGGTACACGGGGCACTGAAGCTTTCTTT. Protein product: CASGTRGTEAFF.

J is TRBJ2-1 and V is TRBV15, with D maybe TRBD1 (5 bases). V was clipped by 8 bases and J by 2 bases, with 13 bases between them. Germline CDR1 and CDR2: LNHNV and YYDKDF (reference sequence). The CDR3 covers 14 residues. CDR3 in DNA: TGTGCCACCCGCCCCTGGGGCCCCTACAATGAGCAGTTCTTC. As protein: CATRPWGPYNEQFF.

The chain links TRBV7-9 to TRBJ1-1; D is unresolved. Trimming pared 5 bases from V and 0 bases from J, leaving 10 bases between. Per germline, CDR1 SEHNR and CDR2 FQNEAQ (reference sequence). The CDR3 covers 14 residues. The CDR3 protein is CASSARVLNTEAFF. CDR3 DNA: TGTGCCAGCAGCGCCCGGGTCCTGAACACTGAAGCTTTCTTT.

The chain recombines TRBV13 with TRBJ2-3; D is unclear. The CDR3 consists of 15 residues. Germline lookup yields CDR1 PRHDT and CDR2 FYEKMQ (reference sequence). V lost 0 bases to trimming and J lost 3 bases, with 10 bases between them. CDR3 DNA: TGTGCCAGCAGCTTAGGGGTAGGGTTAACAGATACGCAGTATTTT. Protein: CASSLGVGLTDTQYF.

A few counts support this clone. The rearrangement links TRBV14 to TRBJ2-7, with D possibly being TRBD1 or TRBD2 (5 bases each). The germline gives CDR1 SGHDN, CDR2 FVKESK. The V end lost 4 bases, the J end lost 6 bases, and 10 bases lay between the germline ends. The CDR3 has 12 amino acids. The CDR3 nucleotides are TGTGCCAGCAGCCGGTGGGGACGCGAGCAGTACTTC. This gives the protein CASSRWGREQYF.

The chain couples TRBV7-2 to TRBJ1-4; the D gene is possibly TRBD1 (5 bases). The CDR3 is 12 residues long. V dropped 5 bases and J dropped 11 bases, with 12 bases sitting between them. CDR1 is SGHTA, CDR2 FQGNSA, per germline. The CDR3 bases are TGTGCCAGCAGCGGCGGAGGGGAGAAACTGTTTTTT. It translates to CASSGGGEKLFF.

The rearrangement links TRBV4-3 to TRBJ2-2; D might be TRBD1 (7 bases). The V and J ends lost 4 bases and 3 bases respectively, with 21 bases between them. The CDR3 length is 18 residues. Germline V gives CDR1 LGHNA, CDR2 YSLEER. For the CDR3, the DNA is TGCGCCAGCAGCCTGGAGGGGGCAGGGTTTAGGTACACCGGGGAGCTGTTTTTT. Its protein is CASSLEGAGFRYTGELFF.

CDR3 protein: CSARQGGGYTF. The CDR3 nucleotides read TGCAGCGCTCGACAGGGAGGTGGCTACACCTTC. This chain joins TRBV20-1 and TRBJ1-2; 7 bases line up with TRBD1. The CDR3 contains 11 residues. The germline V gene has CDR1 DFQATT and CDR2 SNEGSKA (reference sequence).

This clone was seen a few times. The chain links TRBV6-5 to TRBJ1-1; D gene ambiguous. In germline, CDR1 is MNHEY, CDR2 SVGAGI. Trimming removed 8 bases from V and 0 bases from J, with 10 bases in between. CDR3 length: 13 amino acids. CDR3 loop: CASGYGVNTEAFF. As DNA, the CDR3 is TGTGCCAGCGGATACGGGGTGAACACTGAAGCTTTCTTT.

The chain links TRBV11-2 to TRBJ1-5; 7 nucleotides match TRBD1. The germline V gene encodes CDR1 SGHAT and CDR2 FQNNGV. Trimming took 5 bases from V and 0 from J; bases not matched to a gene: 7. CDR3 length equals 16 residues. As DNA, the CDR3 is TGTGCCAGCAGCCTAGGGACAGACTATAGCAATCAGCCCCAGCATTTT. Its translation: CASSLGTDYSNQPQHF. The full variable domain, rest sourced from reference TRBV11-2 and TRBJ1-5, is EAGVAQSPRYKIIEKRQSVAFWCNPISGHATLYWYQQILGQGPKLLIQFQNNGVVDDSQLPKDRFSAERLKGVDSTLKIQPAKLEDSAVYLCASSLGTDYSNQPQHFGDGTRLSIL.

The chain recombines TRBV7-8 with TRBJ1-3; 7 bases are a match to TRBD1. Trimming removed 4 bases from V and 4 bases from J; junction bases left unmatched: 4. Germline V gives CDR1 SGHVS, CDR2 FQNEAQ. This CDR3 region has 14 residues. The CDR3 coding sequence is TGTGCCAGCAGCTCTGGGACAGTGGGAAACACCATATATTTT. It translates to CASSSGTVGNTIYF.

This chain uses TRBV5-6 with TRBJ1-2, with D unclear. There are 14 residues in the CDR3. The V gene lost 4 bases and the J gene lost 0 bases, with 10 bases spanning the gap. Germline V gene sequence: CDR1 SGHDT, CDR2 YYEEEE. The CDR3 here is CASSLGIANYGYTF. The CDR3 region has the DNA TGTGCCAGCAGCCTAGGGATTGCTAACTATGGCTACACCTTC.

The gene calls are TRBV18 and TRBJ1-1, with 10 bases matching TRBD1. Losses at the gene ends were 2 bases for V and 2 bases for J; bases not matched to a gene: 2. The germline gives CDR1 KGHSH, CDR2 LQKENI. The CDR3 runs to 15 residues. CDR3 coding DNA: TGTGCCAGCTCACCAGGGACAGGGGAAAACACTGAAGCTTTCTTT. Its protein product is CASSPGTGENTEAFF.

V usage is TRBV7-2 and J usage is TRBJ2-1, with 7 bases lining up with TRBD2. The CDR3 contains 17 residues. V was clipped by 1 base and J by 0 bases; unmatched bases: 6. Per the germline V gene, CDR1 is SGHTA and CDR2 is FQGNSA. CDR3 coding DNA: TGTGCCAGCAGCTTAGGAGCAGCGGGATCCTCCTACAATGAGCAGTTCTTC. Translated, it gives CASSLGAAGSSYNEQFF.

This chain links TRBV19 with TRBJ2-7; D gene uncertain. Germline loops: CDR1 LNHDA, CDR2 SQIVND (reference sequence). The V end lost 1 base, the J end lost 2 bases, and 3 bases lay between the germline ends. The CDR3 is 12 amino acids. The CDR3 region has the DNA TGTGCCAGTAGTATAGGGACCTACGAGCAGTACTTC. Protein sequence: CASSIGTYEQYF.

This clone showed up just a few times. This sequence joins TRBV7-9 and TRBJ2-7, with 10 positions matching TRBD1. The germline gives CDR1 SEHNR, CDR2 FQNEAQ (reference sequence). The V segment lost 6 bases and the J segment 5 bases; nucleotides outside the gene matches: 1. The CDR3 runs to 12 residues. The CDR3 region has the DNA TGTGCCAGCAGGGGGACAGGGGACGAGCAGTACTTC. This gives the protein CASRGTGDEQYF.

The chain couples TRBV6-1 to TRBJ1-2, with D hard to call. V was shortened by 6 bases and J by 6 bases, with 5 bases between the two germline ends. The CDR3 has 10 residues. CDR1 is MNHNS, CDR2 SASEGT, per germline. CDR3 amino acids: CASRGNGYTF. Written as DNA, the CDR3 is TGTGCCAGCAGAGGGAATGGCTACACCTTC.

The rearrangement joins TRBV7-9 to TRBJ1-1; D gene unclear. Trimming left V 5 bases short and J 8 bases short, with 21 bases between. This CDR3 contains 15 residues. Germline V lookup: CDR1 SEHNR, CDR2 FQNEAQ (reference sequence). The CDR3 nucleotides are TGTGCCAGCAGCCCCGGAGGAACAGAGGACGGAGAAGCTTTCTTT. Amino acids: CASSPGGTEDGEAFF.

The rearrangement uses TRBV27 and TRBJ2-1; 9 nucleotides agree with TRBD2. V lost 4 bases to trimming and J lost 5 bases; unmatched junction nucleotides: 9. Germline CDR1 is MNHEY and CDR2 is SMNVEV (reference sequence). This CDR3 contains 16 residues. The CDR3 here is CASSYHVAGGNNEQFF. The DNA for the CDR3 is TGTGCCAGCAGTTACCATGTGGCGGGGGGGAACAATGAGCAGTTCTTC.

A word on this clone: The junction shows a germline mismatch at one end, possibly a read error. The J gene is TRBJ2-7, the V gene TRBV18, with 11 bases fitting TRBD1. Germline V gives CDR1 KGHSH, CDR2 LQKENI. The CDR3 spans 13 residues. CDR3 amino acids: CASSLGTGGADSF. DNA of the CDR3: TGTGCCAGCTCCCTTGGGACAGGGGGTGCTGATTCATTC.

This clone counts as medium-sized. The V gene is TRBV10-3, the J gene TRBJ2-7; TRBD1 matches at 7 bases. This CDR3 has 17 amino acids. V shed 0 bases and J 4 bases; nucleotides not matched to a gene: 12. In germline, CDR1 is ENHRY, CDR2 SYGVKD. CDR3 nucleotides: TGTGCCATCAGTGAGTCGACAGGGTTCCGGCAGTGGTACGAGCAGTACTTC. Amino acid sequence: CAISESTGFRQWYEQYF.

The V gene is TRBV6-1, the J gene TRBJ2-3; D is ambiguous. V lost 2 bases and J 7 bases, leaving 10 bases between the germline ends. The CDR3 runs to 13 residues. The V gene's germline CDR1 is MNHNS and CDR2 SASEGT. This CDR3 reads CASSEYAHNTQYF. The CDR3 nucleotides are TGTGCCAGCAGTGAATACGCCCACAATACGCAGTATTTT.

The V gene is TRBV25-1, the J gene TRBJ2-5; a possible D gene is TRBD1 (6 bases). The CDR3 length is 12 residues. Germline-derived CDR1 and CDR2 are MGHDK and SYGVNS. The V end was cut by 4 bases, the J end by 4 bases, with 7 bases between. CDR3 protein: CASSATGETQYF. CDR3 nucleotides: TGTGCCAGCAGTGCGACAGGAGAGACCCAGTACTTC.

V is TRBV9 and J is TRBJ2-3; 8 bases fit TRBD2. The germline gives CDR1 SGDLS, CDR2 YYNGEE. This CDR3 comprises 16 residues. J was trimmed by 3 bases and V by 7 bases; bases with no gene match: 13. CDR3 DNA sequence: TGTGCCAGCGGGTCGGGGGAAGCGGGAGAGACAGATACGCAGTATTTT. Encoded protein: CASGSGEAGETDTQYF.

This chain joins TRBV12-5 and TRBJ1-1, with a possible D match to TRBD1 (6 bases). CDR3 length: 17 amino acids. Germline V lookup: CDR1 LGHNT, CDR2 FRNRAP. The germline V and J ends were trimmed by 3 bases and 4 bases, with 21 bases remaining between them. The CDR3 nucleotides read TGTGCTAGTGGTTTAAACAATTCACAGGGACCAGGCACTGAAGCTTTCTTT. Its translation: CASGLNNSQGPGTEAFF.

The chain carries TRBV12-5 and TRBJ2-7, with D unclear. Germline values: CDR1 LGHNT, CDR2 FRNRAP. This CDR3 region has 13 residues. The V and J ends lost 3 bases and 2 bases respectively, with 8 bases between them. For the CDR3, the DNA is TGTGCTAGTGGTTTTACAGTTACCTACGAGCAGTACTTC. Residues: CASGFTVTYEQYF.

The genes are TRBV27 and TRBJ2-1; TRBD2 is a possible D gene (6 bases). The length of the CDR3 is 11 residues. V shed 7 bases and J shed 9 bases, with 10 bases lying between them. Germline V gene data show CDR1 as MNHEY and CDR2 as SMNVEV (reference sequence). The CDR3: CASNGAGEQFF. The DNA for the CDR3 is TGTGCCAGCAACGGAGCGGGTGAGCAGTTCTTC.